A selection of T cell receptor beta chains follows, all from one sample in a study of cytomegalovirus exposure and HLA in healthy donors. Measured with immunoSEQ multiplex PCR; TCRdb has only the in-frame clones, and not every one. The sample has approximately 180,000 clones, roughly 68% seen once. The sample comprised PBMCs. The source of these receptors is a young woman in good health and CMV-seronegative. The CDR3 runs from the conserved cysteine through the conserved F or W. D genes are given only for firm matches. Size is omitted from some rows. Given values are once, few, many or a class for expanded clones.

V	size	D	J	DNA	CDR3
TRBV9	few	TRBD1	TRBJ1-1	TGTGCCAGCAGCGCGGGGAGTGGGACAGTAGAAGCTTTCTTT	CASSAGSGTVEAFF
TRBV6-1	NA	TRBD1	TRBJ1-2	TGTGCCAGCAGACTCACAGGGGGCGGCGGCTATGGCTACACCTTC	CASRLTGGGGYGYTF
TRBV7-9	NA	NA	TRBJ2-2	TGTGCCAGCAGCTTAGATAGTTGGGGAGGGGGAAAAACCGGGGAGCTGTTTTTT	CASSLDSWGGGKTGELFF
TRBV7-9	NA	NA	TRBJ2-4	TGTGCCAGCAGCTTAGGATCGACAGGTCTGGGGTACTTC	CASSLGSTGLGYF
TRBV5-1	few	NA	TRBJ1-1	TGCGCCAGCAGCTTGGACACCGCGGTTGAAGCTTTCTTT	CASSLDTAVEAFF
TRBV18	NA	NA	TRBJ1-1	TGTGCCAGCTCACCACCTGCATCCCAGTCTGCTGAAGCTTTCTTT	CASSPPASQSAEAFF
TRBV7-9	NA	NA	TRBJ2-7	TGTGCCAGCAGTTCTCAGGGAGGCGCCTACGAGCAGTACTTC	CASSSQGGAYEQYF
TRBV5-1	NA	TRBD2	TRBJ2-1	TGCGCCAGCAGCTTGGCCGTGAGACTAGCGGACTTATTCTCCTACAATGAGCAGTTCTTC	CASSLAVRLADLFSYNEQFF
TRBV5-1	NA	TRBD2	TRBJ2-5	TGCGCCAGCAGCTTGTACCGGGGGGGCCGACAAGAGACCCAGTACTTC	CASSLYRGGRQETQYF
TRBV9	NA	NA	TRBJ2-3	TGTGCCAGCAGCGTAGGAGCGAGGGGCACAGATACGCAGTATTTT	CASSVGARGTDTQYF
TRBV13	NA	NA	TRBJ1-5	TGTGCCAGCAGCTTCCAGGGGTCGGGTCAGCCCCAGCATTTT	CASSFQGSGQPQHF
TRBV6-1	NA	TRBD1	TRBJ1-1	TGTGCCAGCAGGCCCCTTAGACAGGGGAACACTGAAGCTTTCTTT	CASRPLRQGNTEAFF
TRBV5-1	once	TRBD1	TRBJ2-7	TGCGCCAGCAGCTTGGGAACGGACAGGGGACATACCTACGAGCAGTACTTC	CASSLGTDRGHTYEQYF
TRBV7-6	NA	TRBD1	TRBJ1-5	TGTGCCAGCAGTCAGGACAGGGGGAAACGGCCCCAGCATTTT	CASSQDRGKRPQHF
TRBV18	NA	NA	TRBJ1-1	TGTGCCAGCTCACCACGGGCAGGGCGCGACACTGAAGCTTTCTTT	CASSPRAGRDTEAFF
TRBV29-1	few	NA	TRBJ1-1	TGCAGCGTTGAAGGTCCCCGGGGGATGAACACTGAAGCTTTCTTT	CSVEGPRGMNTEAFF
TRBV9	NA	NA	TRBJ1-1	TGTGCCAGCAGCGCCTCAGGGCGGACTGAAGCTTTCTTT	CASSASGRTEAFF
TRBV5-4	NA	TRBD1	TRBJ2-7	TGTGCCAGCAGCACCGGGACAGGGTTATACGAGCAGTACTTC	CASSTGTGLYEQYF
TRBV7-6	NA	NA	TRBJ1-1	TGTGCCAGCAGCTTATTGGGGGGAGGGAACACTGAAGCTTTCTTT	CASSLLGGGNTEAFF
TRBV7-8	NA	NA	TRBJ2-7	TGTGCCAGCAGCCCGAGCTCCTACGAGCAGTACTTC	CASSPSSYEQYF
TRBV9	NA	NA	TRBJ2-2	TGTGCCAGCAGCGTACAGGGGAACACCGGGGAGCTGTTTTTT	CASSVQGNTGELFF
TRBV5-1	NA	TRBD1	TRBJ2-7	TGCGCCAGCAGCTTGTATGGGACAGATTCCTACGAGCAGTACTTC	CASSLYGTDSYEQYF